This T cell receptor (beta chain) was recovered during a study of T cell responses to AZD1222 COVID-19 vaccine. Study-level results: With dominance at 160-218 and 743-854, vaccine-associated CD4 TCRs spanned spike. Unmutated variant regions reportedly attract nearly half of all spike-specific TCRs. All repertoire sampling was performed exclusively after the peak T cell response. Two doses of AZD1222 preceded a rise in Spike-specific TCR breadth and depth.

Data came from immunoSEQ multiplex PCR; TCRdb stores just in-frame clones and leaves some out. This table holds tens of thousands of clones, roughly 88% found once. V lost 4 bases and J lost 3, with 16 bases in between. Germline CDR1 SGHRS, CDR2 YFSETQ. This CDR3 is built from 15 residues. Concerning this clone itself: The antigen is not known.

This TCR came from an adult who received the AZD1222 COVID-19 vaccine. The sample consisted of peripheral blood, taken 28 days after the second AZD1222 dose. This rearrangement joins TRBV5-1 to TRBJ1-1; D is possibly TRBD1 (6 bases). CDR3: CASSGAIHRDTEAFF. The CDR3 DNA reads TGCGCCAGCAGCGGAGCTATACACAGGGACACTGAAGCTTTCTTT.